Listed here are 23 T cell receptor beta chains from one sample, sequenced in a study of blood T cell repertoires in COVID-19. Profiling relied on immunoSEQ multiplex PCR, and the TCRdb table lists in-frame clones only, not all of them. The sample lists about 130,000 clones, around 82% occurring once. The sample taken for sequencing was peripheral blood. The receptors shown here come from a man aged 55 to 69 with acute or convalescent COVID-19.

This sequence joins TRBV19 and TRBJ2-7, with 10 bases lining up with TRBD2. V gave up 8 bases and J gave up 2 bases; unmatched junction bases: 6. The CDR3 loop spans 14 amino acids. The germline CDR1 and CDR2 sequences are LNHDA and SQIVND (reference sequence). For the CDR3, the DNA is TGTGCCAGTTCCCCCGGGACTAGCGCCTACGAGCAGTACTTC. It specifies CASSPGTSAYEQYF.

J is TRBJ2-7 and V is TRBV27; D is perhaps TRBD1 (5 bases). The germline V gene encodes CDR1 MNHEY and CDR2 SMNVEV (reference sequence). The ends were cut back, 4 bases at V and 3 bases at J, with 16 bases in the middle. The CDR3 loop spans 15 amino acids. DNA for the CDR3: TGTGCCAGCAGTTCTCGACGGACCAGGGACTACGAGCAGTACTTC. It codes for CASSSRRTRDYEQYF.

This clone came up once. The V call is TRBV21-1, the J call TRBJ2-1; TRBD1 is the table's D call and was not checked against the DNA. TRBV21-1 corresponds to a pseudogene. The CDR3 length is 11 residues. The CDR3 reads CASSKNPEQFF. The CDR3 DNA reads TGTGCCAGCAGCAAAAATCCAGAGCAGTTCTTC.

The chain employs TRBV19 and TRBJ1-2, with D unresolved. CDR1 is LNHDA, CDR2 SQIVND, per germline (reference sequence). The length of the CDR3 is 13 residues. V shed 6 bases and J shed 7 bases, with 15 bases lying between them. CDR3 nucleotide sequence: TGTGCCAGTAGGACCCCCGAGGCGGGTGGCTACACCTTC. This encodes CASRTPEAGGYTF.

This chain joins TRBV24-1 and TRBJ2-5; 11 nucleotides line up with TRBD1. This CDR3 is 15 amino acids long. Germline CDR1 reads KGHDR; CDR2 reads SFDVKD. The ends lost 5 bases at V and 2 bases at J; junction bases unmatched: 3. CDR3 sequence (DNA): TGTGCCACCAGTGCCCGGGACAGGGGGCAAGAGACCCAGTACTTC. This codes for CATSARDRGQETQYF.

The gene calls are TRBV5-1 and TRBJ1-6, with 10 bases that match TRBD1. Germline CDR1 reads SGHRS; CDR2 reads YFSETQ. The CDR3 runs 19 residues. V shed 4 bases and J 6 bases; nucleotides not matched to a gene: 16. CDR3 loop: CASSPYRDRGGYGNSPLHF. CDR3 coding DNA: TGCGCCAGCAGCCCTTACCGGGACAGGGGAGGATACGGTAATTCACCCCTCCACTTT.

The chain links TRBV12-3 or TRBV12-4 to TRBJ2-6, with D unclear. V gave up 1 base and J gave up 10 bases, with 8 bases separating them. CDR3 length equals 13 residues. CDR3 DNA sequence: TGTGCCAGCAGTTTAGGGCAGTTTAACGTCCTGACTTTC. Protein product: CASSLGQFNVLTF.

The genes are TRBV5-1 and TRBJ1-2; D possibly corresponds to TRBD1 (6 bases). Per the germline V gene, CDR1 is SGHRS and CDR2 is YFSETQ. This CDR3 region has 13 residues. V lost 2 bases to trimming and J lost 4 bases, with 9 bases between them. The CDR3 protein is CASSFTGTYGYTF. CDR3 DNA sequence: TGCGCCAGCAGCTTTACAGGGACCTATGGCTACACCTTC.

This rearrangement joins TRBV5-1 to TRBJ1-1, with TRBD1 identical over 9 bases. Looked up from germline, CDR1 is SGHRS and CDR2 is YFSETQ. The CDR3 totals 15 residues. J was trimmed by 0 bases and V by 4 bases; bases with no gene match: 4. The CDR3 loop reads CASSGDRGMNTEAFF. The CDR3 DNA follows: TGCGCCAGCAGCGGTGACAGGGGGATGAACACTGAAGCTTTCTTT.

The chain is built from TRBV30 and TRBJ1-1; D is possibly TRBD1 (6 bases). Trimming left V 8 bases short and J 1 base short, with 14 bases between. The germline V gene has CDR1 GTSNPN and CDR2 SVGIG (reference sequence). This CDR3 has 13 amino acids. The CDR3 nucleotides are TGTGCCAGTAAAAAACAGGGGAACACTGAAGCTTTCTTT. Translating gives CASKKQGNTEAFF.

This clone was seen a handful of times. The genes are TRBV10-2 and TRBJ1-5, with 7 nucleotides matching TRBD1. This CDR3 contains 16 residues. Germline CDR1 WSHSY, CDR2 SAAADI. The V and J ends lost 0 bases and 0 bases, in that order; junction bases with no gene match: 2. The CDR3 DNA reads TGCGCCAGCAGTGAGTCGGCAGGGGGTAGCAATCAGCCCCAGCATTTT. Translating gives CASSESAGGSNQPQHF.

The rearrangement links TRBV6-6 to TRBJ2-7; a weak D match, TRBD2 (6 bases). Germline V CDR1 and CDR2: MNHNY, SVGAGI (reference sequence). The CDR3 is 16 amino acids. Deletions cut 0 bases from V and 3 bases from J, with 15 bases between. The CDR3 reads CASSYSLEGGNYEQYF. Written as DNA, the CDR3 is TGTGCCAGCAGTTACTCACTGGAGGGAGGCAACTACGAGCAGTACTTC.

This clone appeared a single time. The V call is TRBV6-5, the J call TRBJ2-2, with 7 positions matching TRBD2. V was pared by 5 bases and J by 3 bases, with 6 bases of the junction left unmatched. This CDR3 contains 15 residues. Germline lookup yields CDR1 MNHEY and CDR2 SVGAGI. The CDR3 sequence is CASSRTRADTGELFF. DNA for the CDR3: TGTGCCAGCAGTCGGACTAGAGCGGACACCGGGGAGCTGTTTTTT.

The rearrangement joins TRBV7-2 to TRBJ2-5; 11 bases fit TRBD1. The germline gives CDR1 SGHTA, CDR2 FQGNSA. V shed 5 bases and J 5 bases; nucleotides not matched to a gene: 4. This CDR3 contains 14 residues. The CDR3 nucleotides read TGTGCCAGCAGCGCGGACAGGGGGCGGGAGACCCAGTACTTC. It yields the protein CASSADRGRETQYF.

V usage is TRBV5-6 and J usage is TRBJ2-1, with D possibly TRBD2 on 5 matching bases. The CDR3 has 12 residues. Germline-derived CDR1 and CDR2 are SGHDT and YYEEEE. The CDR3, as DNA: TGTGCGACCCGGCGGACCGAGGGTGAGCAGTTCTTC. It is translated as CATRRTEGEQFF.

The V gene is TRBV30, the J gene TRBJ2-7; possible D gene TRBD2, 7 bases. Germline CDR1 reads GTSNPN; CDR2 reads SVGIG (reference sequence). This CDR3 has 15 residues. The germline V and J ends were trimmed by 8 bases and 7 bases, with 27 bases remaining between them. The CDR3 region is CAGTRGGGNPVEQYF. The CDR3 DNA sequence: TGTGCCGGGACAAGGGGGGGAGGGAACCCTGTGGAGCAGTACTTC.

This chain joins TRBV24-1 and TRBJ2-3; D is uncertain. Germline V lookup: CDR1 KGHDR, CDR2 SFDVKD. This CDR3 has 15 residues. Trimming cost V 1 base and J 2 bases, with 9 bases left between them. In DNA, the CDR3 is TGTGCCACCAGTGATTTCGAGGAGTTCACAGATACGCAGTATTTT. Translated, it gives CATSDFEEFTDTQYF.

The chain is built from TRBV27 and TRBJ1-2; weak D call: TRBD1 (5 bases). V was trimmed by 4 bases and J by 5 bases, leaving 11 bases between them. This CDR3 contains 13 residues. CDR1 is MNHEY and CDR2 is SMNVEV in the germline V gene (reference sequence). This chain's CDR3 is CASSSLTEYGYTF. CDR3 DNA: TGTGCCAGCAGTTCCCTGACAGAATATGGCTACACCTTC.

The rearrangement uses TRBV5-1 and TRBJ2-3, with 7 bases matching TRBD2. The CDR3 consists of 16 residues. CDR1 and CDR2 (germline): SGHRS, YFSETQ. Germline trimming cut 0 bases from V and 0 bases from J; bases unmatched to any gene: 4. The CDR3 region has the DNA TGCGCCAGCAGCTTGGGGACTAGTAGTAGCACAGATACGCAGTATTTT. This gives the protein CASSLGTSSSTDTQYF. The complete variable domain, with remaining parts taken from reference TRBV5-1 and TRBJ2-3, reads KAGVTQTPRYLIKTRGQQVTLSCSPISGHRSVSWYQQTPGQGLQFLFEYFSETQRNKGNFPGRFSGRQFSNSRSEMNVSTLELGDSALYLCASSLGTSSSTDTQYFGPGTRLTVL.

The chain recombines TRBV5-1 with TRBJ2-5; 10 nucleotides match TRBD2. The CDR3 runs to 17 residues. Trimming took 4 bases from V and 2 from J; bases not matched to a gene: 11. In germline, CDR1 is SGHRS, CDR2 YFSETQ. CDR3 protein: CASSQSLGAGGQETQYF. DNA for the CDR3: TGCGCCAGCAGCCAATCCTTGGGAGCGGGGGGGCAAGAGACCCAGTACTTC.

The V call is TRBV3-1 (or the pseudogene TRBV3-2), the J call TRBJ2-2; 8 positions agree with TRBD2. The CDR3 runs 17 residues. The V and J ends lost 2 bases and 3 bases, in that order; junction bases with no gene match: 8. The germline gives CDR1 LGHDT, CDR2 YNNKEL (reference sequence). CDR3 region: CASSQLGRGADTGELFF. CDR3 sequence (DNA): TGTGCCAGCAGCCAATTAGGGCGGGGGGCCGACACCGGGGAGCTGTTTTTT.

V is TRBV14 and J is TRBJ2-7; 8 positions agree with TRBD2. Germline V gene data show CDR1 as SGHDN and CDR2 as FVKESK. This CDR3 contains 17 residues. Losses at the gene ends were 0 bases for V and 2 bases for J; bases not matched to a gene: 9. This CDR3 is CASSQESAGGVPYEQYF. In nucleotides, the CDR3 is TGTGCCAGCAGCCAAGAATCGGCGGGAGGCGTGCCCTACGAGCAGTACTTC.

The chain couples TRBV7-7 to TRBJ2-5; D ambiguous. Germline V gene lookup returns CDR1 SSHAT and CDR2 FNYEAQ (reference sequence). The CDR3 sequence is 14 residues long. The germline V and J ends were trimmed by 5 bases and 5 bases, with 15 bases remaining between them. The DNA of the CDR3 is TGTGCCAGCAGCACTCATCTAGTTTCGGAGACCCAGTACTTC. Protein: CASSTHLVSETQYF.